These 5 T cell receptor beta chains share one sample of origin, sequenced in a study of T cell changes during pregnancy in multiple sclerosis. Profiled with immunoSEQ multiplex PCR; TCRdb holds only in-frame clones, not every one. The sample contains around 96,000 clones, 85% to 95% of which appear only once. The source was peripheral blood, collected in the third trimester of pregnancy. The receptors originated from a female donor with multiple sclerosis, enrolled in a pregnancy study.

Regarding this clone: Other nucleotide sequences from this sample produce the same CDR3. The chain links TRBV5-1 to TRBJ2-2; 9 positions agree with TRBD1. Per germline, CDR1 SGHRS and CDR2 YFSETQ. CDR3 size: 16 residues. V lost 4 bases and J lost 0; bases outside the gene matches: 4. The CDR3 DNA follows: TGCGCCAGCAGCGCCGGGACAGGGTCGAACACCGGGGAGCTGTTTTTT. Residues: CASSAGTGSNTGELFF.

In DNA, the CDR3 is TGTGCCACCAGCAGAGAGATTCCATCCCGACTAGCGGGATTATCTTACGAGCAGTACTTC. This encodes CATSREIPSRLAGLSYEQYF. The J gene is TRBJ2-7, the V gene TRBV15; TRBD2 aligns across 11 bases. Germline V CDR1 and CDR2: LNHNV, YYDKDF (reference sequence). V was pared by 0 bases and J by 4 bases, with 17 bases of the junction left unmatched. The CDR3 runs to 20 residues.

The chain is built from TRBV19 and TRBJ2-3; 8 bases match TRBD1. Losses at the gene ends were 10 bases for V and 3 bases for J; bases not matched to a gene: 6. The germline V gene encodes CDR1 LNHDA and CDR2 SQIVND (reference sequence). CDR3 length: 13 amino acids. CDR3 sequence: CATRDRQTDTQYF. The DNA of the CDR3 is TGTGCCACTCGGGACAGGCAAACAGATACGCAGTATTTT.

This clone was detected only a few times. This chain connects TRBV5-4 to TRBJ1-2; TRBD1 matches 8 bases. J lost 12 bases, V lost 0 bases, and 4 bases had no gene match. CDR3 length: 12 residues. The germline CDR1 and CDR2 sequences are SGHNT and YYREEE (reference sequence). As DNA, the CDR3 is TGTGCCAGCAGCTTGGCAGACAGGGGCCACACCTTC. Translation: CASSLADRGHTF.

The chain recombines TRBV5-4 with TRBJ2-2; the match to TRBD1 covers 8 bases. Losses at the gene ends were 6 bases for V and 4 bases for J; bases not matched to a gene: 8. This CDR3 region has 15 residues. Germline CDR1 SGHNT, CDR2 YYREEE (reference sequence). CDR3 residues: CASNLQGAGTGELFF. The CDR3 coding sequence is TGTGCCAGCAACCTGCAGGGGGCAGGCACCGGGGAGCTGTTTTTT.